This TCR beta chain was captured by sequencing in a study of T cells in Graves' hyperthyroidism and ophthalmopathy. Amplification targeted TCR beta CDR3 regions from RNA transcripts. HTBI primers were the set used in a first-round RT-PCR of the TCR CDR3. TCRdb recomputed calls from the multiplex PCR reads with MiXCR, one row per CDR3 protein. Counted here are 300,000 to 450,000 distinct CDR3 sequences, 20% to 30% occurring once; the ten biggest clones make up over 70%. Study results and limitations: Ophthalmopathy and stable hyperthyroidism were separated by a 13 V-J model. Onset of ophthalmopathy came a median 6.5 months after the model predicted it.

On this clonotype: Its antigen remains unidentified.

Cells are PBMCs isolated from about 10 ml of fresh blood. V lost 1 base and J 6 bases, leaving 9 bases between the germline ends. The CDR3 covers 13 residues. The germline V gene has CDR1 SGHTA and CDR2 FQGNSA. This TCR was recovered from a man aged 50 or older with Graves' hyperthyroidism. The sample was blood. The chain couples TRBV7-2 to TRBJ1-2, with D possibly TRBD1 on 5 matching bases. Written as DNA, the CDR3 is TGTGCCAGCAGCTTAGGGGGGGTGAATGGCTACACCTTC. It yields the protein CASSLGGVNGYTF. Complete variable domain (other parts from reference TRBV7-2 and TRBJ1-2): GAGVSQSPSNKVTEKGKDVELRCDPISGHTALYWYRQSLGQGLEFLIYFQGNSAPDKSGLPSDRFSAERTGGSVSTLTIQRTQQEDSAVYLCASSLGGVNGYTFGSGTRLTVV.